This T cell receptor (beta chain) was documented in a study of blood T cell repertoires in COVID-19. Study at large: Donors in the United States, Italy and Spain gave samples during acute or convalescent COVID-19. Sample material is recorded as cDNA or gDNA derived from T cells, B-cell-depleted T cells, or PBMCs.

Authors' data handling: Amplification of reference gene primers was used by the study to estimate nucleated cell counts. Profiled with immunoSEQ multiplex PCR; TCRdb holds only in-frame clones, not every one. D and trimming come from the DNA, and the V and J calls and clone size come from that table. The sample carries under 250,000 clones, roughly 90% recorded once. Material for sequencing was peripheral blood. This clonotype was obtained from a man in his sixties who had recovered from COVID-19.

This CDR3 reads CASSAGKRQYF. The DNA for the CDR3 is TGTGCCAGTAGTGCAGGAAAGAGGCAGTACTTC. This chain links TRBV19 with TRBJ2-7; no clear D. Per germline, CDR1 LNHDA and CDR2 SQIVND (reference sequence). The CDR3 is made up of 11 amino acids. Trimming pared 5 bases from V and 9 bases from J, leaving 11 bases between.